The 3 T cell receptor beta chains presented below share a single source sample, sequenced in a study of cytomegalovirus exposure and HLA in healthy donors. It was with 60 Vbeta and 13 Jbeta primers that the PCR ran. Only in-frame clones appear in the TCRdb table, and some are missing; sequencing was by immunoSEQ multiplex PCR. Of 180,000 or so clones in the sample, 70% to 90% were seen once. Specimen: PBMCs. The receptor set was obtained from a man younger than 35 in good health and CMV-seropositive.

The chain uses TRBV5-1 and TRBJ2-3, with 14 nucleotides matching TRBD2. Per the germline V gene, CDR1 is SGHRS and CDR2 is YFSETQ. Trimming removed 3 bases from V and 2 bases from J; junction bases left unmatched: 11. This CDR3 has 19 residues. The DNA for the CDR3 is TGCGCCAGCAGCTCATCGGGGACTAGCGGGGGTCAATACACAGATACGCAGTATTTT. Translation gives CASSSSGTSGGQYTDTQYF.

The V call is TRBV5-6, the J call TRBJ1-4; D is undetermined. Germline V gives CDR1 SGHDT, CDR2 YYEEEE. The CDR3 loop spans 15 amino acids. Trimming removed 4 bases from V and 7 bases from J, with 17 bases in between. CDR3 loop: CASSPSPAESEKLFF. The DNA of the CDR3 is TGTGCCAGCAGCCCTAGCCCAGCGGAGAGTGAAAAACTGTTTTTT. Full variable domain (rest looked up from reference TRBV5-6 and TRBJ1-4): DAGVTQSPTHLIKTRGQQVTLRCSPKSGHDTVSWYQQALGQGPQFIFQYYEEEERQRGNFPDRFSGHQFPNYSSELNVNALLLGDSALYLCASSPSPAESEKLFFGSGTQLSVL.

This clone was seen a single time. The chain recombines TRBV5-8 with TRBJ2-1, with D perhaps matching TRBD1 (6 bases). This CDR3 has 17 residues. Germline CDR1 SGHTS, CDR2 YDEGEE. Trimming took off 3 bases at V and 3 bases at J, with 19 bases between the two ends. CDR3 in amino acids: CASSSVLTTGIYNEQFF. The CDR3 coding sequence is TGTGCCAGCAGCTCTGTCCTCACTACAGGGATCTACAATGAGCAGTTCTTC.